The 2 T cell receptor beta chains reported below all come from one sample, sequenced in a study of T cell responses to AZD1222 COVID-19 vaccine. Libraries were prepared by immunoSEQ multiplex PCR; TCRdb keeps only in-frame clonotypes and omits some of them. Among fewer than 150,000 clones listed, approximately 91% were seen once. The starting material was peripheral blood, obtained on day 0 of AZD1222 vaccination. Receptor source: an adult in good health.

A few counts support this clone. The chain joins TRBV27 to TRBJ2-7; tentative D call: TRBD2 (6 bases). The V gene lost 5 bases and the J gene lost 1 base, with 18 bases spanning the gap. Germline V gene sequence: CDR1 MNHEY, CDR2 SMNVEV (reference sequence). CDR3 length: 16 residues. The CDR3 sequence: CASSTSRDRQSYEQYF. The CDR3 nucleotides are TGTGCCAGCAGTACTAGCCGGGACCGACAATCCTACGAGCAGTACTTC.

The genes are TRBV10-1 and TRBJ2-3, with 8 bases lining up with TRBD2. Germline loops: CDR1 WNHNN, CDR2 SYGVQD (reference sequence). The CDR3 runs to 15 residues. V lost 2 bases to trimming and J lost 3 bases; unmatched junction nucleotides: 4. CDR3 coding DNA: TGCGCCAGCAGTGAGAGCGGGAGTGGTACAGATACGCAGTATTTT. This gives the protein CASSESGSGTDTQYF.